The entry below gives a single T cell receptor beta chain sequence along with its context. Its antigen is not identified. Method: immunoSEQ multiplex PCR; TCRdb's copy keeps in-frame clones and lacks some. This table has approximately 46,000 clones, 90% to 95% appearing once. These data come from a study of T cells in tuberculosis. On the study more broadly: A South African cohort included IGRA-negative adolescents, latently infected IGRA-positive adolescents and adults with active tuberculosis. General study findings and limits: Active tuberculosis TCR-alpha repertoires lay closer to GMM-specific TCRs than IGRA-negative controls, suggesting clonal expansion.

Time point denoted: new active TB diagnosis, blood taken before or within 7 days of starting treatment. HIV-seronegative South African adults aged 18 years or older had newly diagnosed active tuberculosis. On average about 92,000 T cells per donor were immunosequenced. Germline loops: CDR1 SGHRS, CDR2 YFSETQ. This CDR3 has 14 residues. Trimming took off 1 base at V and 7 bases at J, with 14 bases between the two ends. J is TRBJ1-2 and V is TRBV5-1; D remains ambiguous. This clonotype originated in an adult with tuberculosis. This specimen was PBMCs, taken at tuberculosis diagnosis. CDR3 bases: TGCGCCAGCAGCTTGCGGGGAGAGCATCGTGGCTACACCTTC. It encodes CASSLRGEHRGYTF.